The 6 T cell receptor beta chains given below trace back to one sample, sequenced in a study of blood T cell repertoires in COVID-19. Libraries were prepared by immunoSEQ multiplex PCR; TCRdb keeps only in-frame clonotypes and omits some of them. The sample lists roughly 70,000 clones; around 83% were seen once. The sample was peripheral blood. The receptor set was obtained from a man in his 70s with active COVID-19.

The chain links TRBV7-2 to TRBJ2-3; 9 bases are shared with TRBD2. This CDR3 spans 16 amino acids. V was clipped by 5 bases and J by 0 bases; unmatched bases: 6. CDR1 is SGHTA and CDR2 is FQGNSA in the germline V gene. CDR3 sequence reads: CASSQGLARSTDTQYF. Written as DNA, the CDR3 is TGTGCCAGCAGCCAGGGACTAGCCCGCAGCACAGATACGCAGTATTTT. The full variable domain, rest sourced from reference TRBV7-2 and TRBJ2-3, is GAGVSQSPSNKVTEKGKDVELRCDPISGHTALYWYRQSLGQGLEFLIYFQGNSAPDKSGLPSDRFSAERTGGSVSTLTIQRTQQEDSAVYLCASSQGLARSTDTQYFGPGTRLTVL.

This clone was counted a single time. The rearrangement joins TRBV4-2 to TRBJ2-7, with 7 nucleotides matching TRBD1. Germline V gene sequence: CDR1 LGHNA, CDR2 YNFKEQ. V dropped 0 bases and J dropped 4; count of bases not matched to a gene: 6. The CDR3 length is 15 residues. The CDR3 reads CASSQEGQPLYEQYF. As DNA, the CDR3 is TGTGCCAGCAGCCAAGAGGGACAGCCACTATACGAGCAGTACTTC.

The chain recombines TRBV19 with TRBJ1-5; D is undetermined. Trimming removed 5 bases from V and 4 bases from J, with 18 bases in between. CDR3 size: 16 residues. Germline V gene sequence: CDR1 LNHDA, CDR2 SQIVND (reference sequence). The CDR3 coding sequence is TGTGCCAGTAGTCCCCCAGTGGCGGCGTTAAATCAGCCCCAGCATTTT. Amino acids: CASSPPVAALNQPQHF.

The chain employs TRBV19 and TRBJ2-1; TRBD2 matches at 7 bases. The CDR3 runs to 13 residues. Germline CDR1 LNHDA, CDR2 SQIVND (reference sequence). Trimming removed 5 bases from V and 8 bases from J; junction bases left unmatched: 6. The CDR3 DNA reads TGTGCCAGTAGTGGAGGACTAGGGGATGAGCAGTTCTTC. Translated: CASSGGLGDEQFF.

This clone was recorded once. The chain couples TRBV7-3 to TRBJ2-2; 12 bases map to TRBD2. Trimming removed 5 bases from V and 7 bases from J; junction bases left unmatched: 5. Germline CDR1 SGHTA, CDR2 FQGTGA. The CDR3 has 15 residues. CDR3 protein: CASSRTSGTGGELFF. The CDR3, as DNA: TGTGCCAGCAGCCGGACTAGCGGGACGGGCGGGGAGCTGTTTTTT.

This rearrangement joins TRBV18 to TRBJ1-1; D is possibly TRBD1 (5 bases). The CDR3 totals 14 residues. The germline gives CDR1 KGHSH, CDR2 LQKENI. V lost 6 bases, J lost 5 bases, and 16 bases lay in between. CDR3 bases: TGTGCCAGCTCCCCCCCAGCAGGGCTGACTGAAGCTTTCTTT. This codes for CASSPPAGLTEAFF.